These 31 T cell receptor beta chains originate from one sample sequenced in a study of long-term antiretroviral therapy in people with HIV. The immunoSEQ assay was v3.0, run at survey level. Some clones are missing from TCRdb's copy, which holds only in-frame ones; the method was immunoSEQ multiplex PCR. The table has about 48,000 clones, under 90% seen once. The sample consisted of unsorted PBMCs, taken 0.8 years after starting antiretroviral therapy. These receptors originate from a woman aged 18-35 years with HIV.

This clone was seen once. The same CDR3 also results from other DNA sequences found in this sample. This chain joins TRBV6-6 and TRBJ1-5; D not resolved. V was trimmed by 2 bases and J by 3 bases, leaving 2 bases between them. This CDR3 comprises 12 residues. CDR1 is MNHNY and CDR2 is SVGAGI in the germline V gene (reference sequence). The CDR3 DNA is TGTGCCAGCAGTTACCTCAATCAGCCCCAGCATTTT. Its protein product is CASSYLNQPQHF.

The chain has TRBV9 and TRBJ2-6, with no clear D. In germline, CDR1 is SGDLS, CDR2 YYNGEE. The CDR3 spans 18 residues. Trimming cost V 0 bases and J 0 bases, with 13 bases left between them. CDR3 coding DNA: TGTGCCAGCAGCGTAGAAGAAGGGCGCCACTCTGGGGCCAACGTCCTGACTTTC. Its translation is CASSVEEGRHSGANVLTF.

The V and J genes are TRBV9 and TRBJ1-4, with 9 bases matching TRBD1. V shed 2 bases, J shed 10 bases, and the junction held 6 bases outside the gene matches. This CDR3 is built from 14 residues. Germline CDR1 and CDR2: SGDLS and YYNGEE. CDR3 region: CASSVGQGVGKLFF. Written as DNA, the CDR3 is TGTGCCAGCAGCGTGGGACAGGGAGTAGGAAAACTGTTTTTT. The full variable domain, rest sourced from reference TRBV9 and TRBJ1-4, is DSGVTQTPKHLITATGQRVTLRCSPRSGDLSVYWYQQSLDQGLQFLIQYYNGEERAKGNILERFSAQQFPDLHSELNLSSLELGDSALYFCASSVGQGVGKLFFGSGTQLSVL.

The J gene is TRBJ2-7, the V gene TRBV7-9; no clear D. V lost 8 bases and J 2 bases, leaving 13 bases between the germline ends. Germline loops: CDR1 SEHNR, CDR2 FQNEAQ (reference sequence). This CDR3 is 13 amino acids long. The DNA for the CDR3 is TGTGCCAGCGGCCTATTATATCCCTACGAGCAGTACTTC. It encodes CASGLLYPYEQYF.

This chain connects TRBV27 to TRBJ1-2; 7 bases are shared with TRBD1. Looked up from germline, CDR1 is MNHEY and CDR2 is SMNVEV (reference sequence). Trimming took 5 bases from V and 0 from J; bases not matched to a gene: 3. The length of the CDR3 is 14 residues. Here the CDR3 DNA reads TGTGCCAGCAGTCCGGGACAGACTAACTATGGCTACACCTTC. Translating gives CASSPGQTNYGYTF.

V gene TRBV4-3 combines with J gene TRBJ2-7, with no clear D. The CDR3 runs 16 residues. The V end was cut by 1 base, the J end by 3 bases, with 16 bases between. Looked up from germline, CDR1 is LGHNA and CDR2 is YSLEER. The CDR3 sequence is CASSQALLLAGYEQYF. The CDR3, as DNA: TGCGCCAGCAGCCAAGCCTTGTTATTAGCAGGCTACGAGCAGTACTTC.

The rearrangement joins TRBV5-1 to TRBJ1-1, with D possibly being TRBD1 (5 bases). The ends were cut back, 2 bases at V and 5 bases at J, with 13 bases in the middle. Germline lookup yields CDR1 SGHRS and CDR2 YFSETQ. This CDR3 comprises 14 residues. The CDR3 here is CASSFNLGGTEAFF. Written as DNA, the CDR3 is TGCGCCAGCAGCTTCAACCTCGGGGGGACTGAAGCTTTCTTT.

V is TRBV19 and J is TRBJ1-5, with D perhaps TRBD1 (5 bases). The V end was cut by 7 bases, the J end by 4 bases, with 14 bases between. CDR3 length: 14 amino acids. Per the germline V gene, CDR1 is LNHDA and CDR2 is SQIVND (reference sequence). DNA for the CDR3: TGTGCCAGTACCGACTCGGGGGGTAATCAGCCCCAGCATTTT. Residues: CASTDSGGNQPQHF. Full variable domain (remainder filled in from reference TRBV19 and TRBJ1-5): DGGITQSPKYLFRKEGQNVTLSCEQNLNHDAMYWYRQDPGQGLRLIYYSQIVNDFQKGDIAEGYSVSREKKESFPLTVTSAQKNPTAFYLCASTDSGGNQPQHFGDGTRLSIL.

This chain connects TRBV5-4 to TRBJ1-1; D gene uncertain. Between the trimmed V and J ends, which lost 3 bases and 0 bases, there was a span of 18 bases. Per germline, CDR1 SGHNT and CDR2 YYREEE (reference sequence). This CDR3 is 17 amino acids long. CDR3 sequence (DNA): TGTGCCAGCAGCTCACGTAATCGGGCGCCCTTGAACACTGAAGCTTTCTTT. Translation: CASSSRNRAPLNTEAFF.

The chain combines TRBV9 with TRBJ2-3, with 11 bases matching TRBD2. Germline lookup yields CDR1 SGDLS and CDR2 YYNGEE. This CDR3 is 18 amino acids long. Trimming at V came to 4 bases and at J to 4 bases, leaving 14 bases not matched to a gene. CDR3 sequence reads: CASSPRAASGRWADTQYF. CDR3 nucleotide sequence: TGTGCCAGCAGCCCTAGAGCGGCTAGCGGGAGGTGGGCAGATACGCAGTATTTT. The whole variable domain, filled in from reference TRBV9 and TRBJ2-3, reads DSGVTQTPKHLITATGQRVTLRCSPRSGDLSVYWYQQSLDQGLQFLIQYYNGEERAKGNILERFSAQQFPDLHSELNLSSLELGDSALYFCASSPRAASGRWADTQYFGPGTRLTVL.

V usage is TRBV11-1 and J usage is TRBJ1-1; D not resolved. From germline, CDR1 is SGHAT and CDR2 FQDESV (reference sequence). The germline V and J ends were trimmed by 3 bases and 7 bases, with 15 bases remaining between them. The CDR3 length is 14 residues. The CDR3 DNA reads TGTGCCAGCAGCTTTCACGGCCAGATCTATGAAGCTTTCTTT. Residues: CASSFHGQIYEAFF.

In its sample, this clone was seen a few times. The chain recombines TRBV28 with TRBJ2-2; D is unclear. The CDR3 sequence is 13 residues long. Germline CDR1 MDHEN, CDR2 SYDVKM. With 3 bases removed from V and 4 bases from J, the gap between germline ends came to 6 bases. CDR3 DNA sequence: TGTGCCAGCAGTTTGTCTATCACCGGGGAGCTGTTTTTT. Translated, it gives CASSLSITGELFF.

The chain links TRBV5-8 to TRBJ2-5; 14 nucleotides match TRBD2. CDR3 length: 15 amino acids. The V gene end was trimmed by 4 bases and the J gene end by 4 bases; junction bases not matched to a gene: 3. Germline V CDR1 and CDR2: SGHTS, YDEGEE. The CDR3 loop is CASSPGLAGVETQYF. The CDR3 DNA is TGTGCCAGCAGCCCGGGACTAGCGGGAGTAGAGACCCAGTACTTC.

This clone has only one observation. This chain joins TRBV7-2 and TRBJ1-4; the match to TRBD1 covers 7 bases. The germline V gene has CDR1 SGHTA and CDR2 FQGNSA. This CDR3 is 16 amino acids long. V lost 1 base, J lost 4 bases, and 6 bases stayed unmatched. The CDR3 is CASSLVWDSRNEKLFF. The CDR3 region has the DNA TGTGCCAGCAGCTTAGTCTGGGACAGCCGTAATGAAAAACTGTTTTTT.

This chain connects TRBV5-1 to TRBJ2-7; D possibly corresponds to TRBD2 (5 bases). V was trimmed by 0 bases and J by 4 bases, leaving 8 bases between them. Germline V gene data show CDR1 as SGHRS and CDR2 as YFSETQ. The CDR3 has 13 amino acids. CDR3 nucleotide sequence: TGCGCCAGCAGCTTGGAGCGGATATACGAGCAGTACTTC. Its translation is CASSLERIYEQYF.

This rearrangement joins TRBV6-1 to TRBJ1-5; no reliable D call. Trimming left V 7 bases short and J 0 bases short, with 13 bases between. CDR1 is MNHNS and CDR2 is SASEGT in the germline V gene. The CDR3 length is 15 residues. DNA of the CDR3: TGTGCCAGCATCTCAAATCTATATAGCAATCAGCCCCAGCATTTT. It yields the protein CASISNLYSNQPQHF.

The CDR3 reads CASSQEGVGTYTQYF. In nucleotides, the CDR3 is TGCGCCAGCAGCCAAGAGGGAGTTGGGACCTATACGCAGTATTTT. The chain couples TRBV4-3 to TRBJ2-3; the D gene could be TRBD1 or TRBD2 (5 bases each). Germline V CDR1 and CDR2: LGHNA, YSLEER. The germline V and J ends were trimmed by 0 bases and 7 bases, with 14 bases remaining between them. CDR3 length: 15 amino acids.

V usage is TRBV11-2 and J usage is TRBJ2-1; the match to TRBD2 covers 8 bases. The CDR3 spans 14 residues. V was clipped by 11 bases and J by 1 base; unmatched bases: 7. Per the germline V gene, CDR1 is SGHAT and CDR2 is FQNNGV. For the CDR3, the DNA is TGTGCCGATTCCGCGGGAGGATCCTACAATGAGCAGTTCTTC. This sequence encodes CADSAGGSYNEQFF.

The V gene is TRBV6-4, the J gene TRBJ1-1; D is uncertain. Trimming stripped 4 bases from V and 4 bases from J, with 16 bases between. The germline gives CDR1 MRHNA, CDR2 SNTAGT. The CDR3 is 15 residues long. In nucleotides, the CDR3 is TGTGCCAGCAGTGCCAACGTCGGGGTAGGCACTGAAGCTTTCTTT. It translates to CASSANVGVGTEAFF.

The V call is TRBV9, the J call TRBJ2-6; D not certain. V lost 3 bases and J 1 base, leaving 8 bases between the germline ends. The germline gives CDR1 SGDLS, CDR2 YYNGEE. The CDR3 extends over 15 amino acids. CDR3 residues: CASSDPRSGANVLTF. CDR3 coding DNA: TGTGCCAGCAGCGATCCTAGGTCTGGGGCCAACGTCCTGACTTTC.

CDR3 protein: CATSRVRTGDGYTF. CDR3 sequence (DNA): TGTGCCACCAGCAGAGTTCGAACCGGGGATGGCTACACCTTC. The chain joins TRBV15 to TRBJ1-2, with D uncertain. The CDR3 is made up of 14 amino acids. Germline V gene data show CDR1 as LNHNV and CDR2 as YYDKDF (reference sequence). V lost 1 base, J lost 6 bases, and 12 bases lay in between.

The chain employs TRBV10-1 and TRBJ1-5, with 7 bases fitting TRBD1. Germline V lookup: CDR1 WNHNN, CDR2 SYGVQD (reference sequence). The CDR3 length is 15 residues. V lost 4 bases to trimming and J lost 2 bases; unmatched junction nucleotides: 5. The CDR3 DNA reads TGCGCCAGCAGTGGCTGCGACAGGGGCAATCAGCCCCAGCATTTT. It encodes CASSGCDRGNQPQHF.

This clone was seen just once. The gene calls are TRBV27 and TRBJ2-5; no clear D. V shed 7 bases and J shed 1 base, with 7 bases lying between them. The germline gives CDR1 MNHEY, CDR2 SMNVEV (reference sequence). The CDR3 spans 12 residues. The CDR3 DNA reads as TGTGCCAGCAAAGGTACCCAAGAGACCCAGTACTTC. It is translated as CASKGTQETQYF.

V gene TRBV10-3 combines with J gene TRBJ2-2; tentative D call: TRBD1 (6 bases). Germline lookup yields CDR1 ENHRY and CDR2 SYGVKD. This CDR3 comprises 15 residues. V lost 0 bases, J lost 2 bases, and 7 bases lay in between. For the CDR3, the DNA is TGTGCCATCAGTGAGTCGGGGGCCAACACCGGGGAGCTGTTTTTT. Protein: CAISESGANTGELFF.

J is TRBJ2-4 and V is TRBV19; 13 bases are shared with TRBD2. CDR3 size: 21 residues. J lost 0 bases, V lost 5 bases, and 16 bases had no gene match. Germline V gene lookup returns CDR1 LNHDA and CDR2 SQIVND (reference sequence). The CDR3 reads CASSPRDSMGLAGLAKNIQYF. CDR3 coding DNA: TGTGCCAGTAGTCCCCGGGACTCGATGGGACTAGCGGGGTTAGCCAAAAACATTCAGTACTTC.

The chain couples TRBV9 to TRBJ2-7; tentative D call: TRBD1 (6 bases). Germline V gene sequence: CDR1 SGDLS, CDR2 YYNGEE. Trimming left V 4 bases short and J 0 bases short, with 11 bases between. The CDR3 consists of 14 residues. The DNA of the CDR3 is TGTGCCAGCAGCTCGACGGACAGCTCCTACGAGCAGTACTTC. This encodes CASSSTDSSYEQYF.

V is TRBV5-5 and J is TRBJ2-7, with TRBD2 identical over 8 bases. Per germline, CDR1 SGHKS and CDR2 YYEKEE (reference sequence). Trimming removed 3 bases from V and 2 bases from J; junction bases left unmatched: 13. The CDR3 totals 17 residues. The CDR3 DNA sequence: TGTGCCAGCAGCTCGGATAGCGGGGCGGGGCCCACCTACGAGCAGTACTTC. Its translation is CASSSDSGAGPTYEQYF.

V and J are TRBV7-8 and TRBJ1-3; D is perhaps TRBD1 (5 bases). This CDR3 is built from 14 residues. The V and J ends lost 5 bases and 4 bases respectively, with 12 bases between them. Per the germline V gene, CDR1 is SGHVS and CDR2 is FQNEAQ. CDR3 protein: CASSHAGSGNTIYF. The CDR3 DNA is TGTGCCAGCAGCCATGCAGGGTCCGGAAACACCATATATTTT.

This chain's CDR3 is CASSNRYLGTNEKLFF. CDR3 DNA sequence: TGCGCCAGCAGCAACAGGTATTTGGGAACTAATGAAAAACTGTTTTTT. The chain combines TRBV4-1 with TRBJ1-4; tentative D call: TRBD1 (5 bases). The germline V gene has CDR1 MGHRA and CDR2 YSYEKL. This CDR3 comprises 16 residues. The V end was cut by 5 bases, the J end by 1 base, with 14 bases between.

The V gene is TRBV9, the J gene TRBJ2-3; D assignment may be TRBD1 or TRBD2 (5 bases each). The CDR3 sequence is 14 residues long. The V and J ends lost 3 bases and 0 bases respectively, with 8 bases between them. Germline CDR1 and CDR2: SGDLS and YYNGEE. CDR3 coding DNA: TGTGCCAGCAGCGGCCGGGACAGCACAGATACGCAGTATTTT. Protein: CASSGRDSTDTQYF.

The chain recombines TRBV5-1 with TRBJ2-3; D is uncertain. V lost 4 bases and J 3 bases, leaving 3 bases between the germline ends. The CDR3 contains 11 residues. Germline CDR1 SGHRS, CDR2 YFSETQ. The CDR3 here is CASSLTDTQYF. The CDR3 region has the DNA TGCGCCAGCAGCCTGACAGATACGCAGTATTTT.